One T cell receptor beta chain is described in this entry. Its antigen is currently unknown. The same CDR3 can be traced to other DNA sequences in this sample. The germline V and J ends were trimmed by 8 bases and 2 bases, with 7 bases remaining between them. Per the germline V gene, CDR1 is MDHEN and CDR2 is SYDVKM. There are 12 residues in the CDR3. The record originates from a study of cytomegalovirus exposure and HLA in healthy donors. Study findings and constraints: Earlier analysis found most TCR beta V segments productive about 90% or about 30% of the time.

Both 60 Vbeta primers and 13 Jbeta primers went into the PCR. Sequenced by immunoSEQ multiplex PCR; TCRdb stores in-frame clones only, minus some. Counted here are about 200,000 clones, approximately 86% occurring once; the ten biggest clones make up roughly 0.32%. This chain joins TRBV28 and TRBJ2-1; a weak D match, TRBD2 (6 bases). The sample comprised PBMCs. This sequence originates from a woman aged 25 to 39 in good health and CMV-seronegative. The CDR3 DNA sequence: TGTGCCAGCGGCGGGGCCTACAATGAGCAGTTCTTC. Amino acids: CASGGAYNEQFF. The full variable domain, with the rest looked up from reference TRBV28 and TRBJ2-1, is DVKVTQSSRYLVKRTGEKVFLECVQDMDHENMFWYRQDPGLGLRLIYFSYDVKMKEKGDIPEGYSVSREKKERFSLILESASTNQTSMYLCASGGAYNEQFFGPGTRLTVL.